This is a list of T cell receptor beta chains from one sample in a study of T cell responses to AZD1222 COVID-19 vaccine. Clones were sequenced by immunoSEQ multiplex PCR, and TCRdb holds only the in-frame ones, with some missing. Here the sample spans approximately 70,000 clones, 80% to 85% being singletons. Sequenced here: peripheral blood, sampled on day 0 of AZD1222 vaccination. These receptor sequences come from an adult in good health. Each CDR3 is given without its conserved first and last residue.

j_call,cdr3_length,v_call,cdr3_aa
TRBJ2-5,13,TRBV7-6,ASSPGAGRQETQY
TRBJ2-5,9,TRBV28,ASSAQETQY
TRBJ2-2,12,TRBV5-1,ASKSRLNTGELF
TRBJ1-1,17,TRBV27,ASSLFARTGQGVSREAF
TRBJ1-5,14,TRBV27,ASSPGTGLFNQPQH
TRBJ2-2,9,TRBV5-1,ASSFTGELF
TRBJ1-1,11,TRBV27,ASRTGAGTEAF
TRBJ1-5,13,TRBV18,ASSNQRGSNQPQH
TRBJ1-6,14,TRBV4-2,ASSQDRTGANSPLH
TRBJ1-1,12,TRBV5-1,ASCLGITNTEAF
TRBJ2-5,13,TRBV7-2,ASSLEGTGVETQY
TRBJ1-6,10,TRBV30,AWSGQNSPLH
TRBJ2-1,12,TRBV9,ASSAPGSPDEQF
TRBJ2-7,13,TRBV3-1/TRBV3-2,ASSPRTGRSYEQY
TRBJ1-5,13,TRBV19,ASSIRTGHNQPQH
TRBJ2-2,7,TRBV28,GPPGELF
TRBJ1-1,13,TRBV25-1,ASSDPGQGDTEAF
TRBJ1-4,11,TRBV7-9,ATVQLPNEKLF
TRBJ2-7,13,TRBV19,ASSIAPDRGYEQY
TRBJ2-5,13,TRBV9,ASSVGYRGPETQY
TRBJ2-1,10,TRBV5-1,ASSLPENEQF
TRBJ2-1,13,TRBV9,ASSAYHGTSGEQF
TRBJ1-4,10,TRBV28,ASTDLDSKLF
TRBJ2-1,15,TRBV7-3,ASSSGPTGAGLNEQF
TRBJ1-4,13,TRBV7-9,ASSFDFTTNEKLF
TRBJ2-3,14,TRBV2,ASSRRTIASTDTQY
TRBJ1-1,13,TRBV19,ASSSPGRVNTEAF
TRBJ1-2,13,TRBV7-8,ASSQRRVGNYGYT
TRBJ1-5,10,TRBV7-8,ASSGENQPQH
TRBJ2-3,18,TRBV18,ASSPQTLLSSGGMTDTQY
TRBJ2-5,11,TRBV7-6,ASSSTRGETQY
TRBJ1-1,11,TRBV3-1/TRBV3-2,ASSLAGGTEAF
TRBJ1-1,11,TRBV7-3,ASSFFAETEAF
TRBJ1-3,13,TRBV7-2,ASSLTGGAGNTIY
TRBJ2-3,12,TRBV5-1,ASSPGVGPDTQY
TRBJ1-1,12,TRBV11-2,ASSLDRRDTEAF
TRBJ1-3,11,TRBV15,ATSRDERNTIY
TRBJ2-5,12,TRBV2,ASSESVGQETQY
TRBJ1-2,12,TRBV6-5,ASSYGGSDYGYT
TRBJ2-3,14,TRBV7-3,ASSPWTGASTDTQY
TRBJ1-1,11,TRBV7-9,ASSFVLNTEAF
TRBJ1-5,15,TRBV3-1/TRBV3-2,ASSQDLCSYSNQPQH
TRBJ1-5,13,TRBV19,ASTTYRGNNQPQH
TRBJ1-1,11,TRBV9,ASSPTGRGRAF
TRBJ1-2,12,TRBV4-3,ASSQDGRVGGYT
TRBJ1-6,13,TRBV28,ASSFVQGYNSPLH
TRBJ2-5,13,TRBV7-8,ASSLLGTGVETQY
TRBJ2-5,13,TRBV6-2/TRBV6-3,ASSSPTGGRETQY
TRBJ1-4,12,TRBV28,ASGRVSTNEKLF
TRBJ2-7,14,TRBV28,TSSFLGQGGLYEQY
TRBJ1-3,12,TRBV3-1/TRBV3-2,ASSQGGAGNTIY
TRBJ2-7,12,TRBV28,ASSLAQGRNEQY
TRBJ2-7,12,TRBV5-6,ASSLEGRAYEQY
TRBJ2-5,13,TRBV28,ASSDTSGGSWTQY
TRBJ2-3,13,TRBV6-1,ASSELTVGTDTQY
TRBJ2-7,12,TRBV11-2,ASSLGFSSYEQY
TRBJ2-7,9,TRBV2,ASTRGAEQY